This T cell receptor (beta chain) came from a study of shared clonotypes between healthy human individuals. The table came from immunoSEQ multiplex PCR; TCRdb's copy has only in-frame clones and leaves some out. The sample has some 690,000 clones, 90% seen once; the top ten hold 34%. CD8 memory fractions consisted of CD45RO+ and CCR7-negative CD45RA+ TemRA cells together. Study-wide results and caveats: As a rule, naive subsets had a larger estimated richness than memory subsets.

To note about this clone: The antigen is undetermined.

The sample taken for sequencing was memory CD8+ T cells from PBMCs. Subset given: CD45RO+ cells pooled with CCR7-negative TemRA cells. This clonotype was sampled from a man between 18 and 35 years old in good health. Some clones in this sample may be carry-over from other donors' samples.

DNA of the CDR3: TGTGCCAGCAGTGAAGAGTGGCTGTACACTGAAGCTTTCTTT. Translated, it gives CASSEEWLYTEAFF. The chain links TRBV6-1 to TRBJ1-1, with D hard to call. Germline loops: CDR1 MNHNS, CDR2 SASEGT. Trimming shortened V by 1 base and J by 3 bases, and 9 bases separated the two germline ends. The CDR3 runs 14 residues.